This entry lists 15 T cell receptor beta chains sequenced from one sample in a study of CD8+ T cells in alopecia areata. Regarding treatment: oral pan-JAK inhibitor, 5-10 mg twice daily. Investigators isolated RNA and reverse transcribed it into cDNA to act as the sequencing template. Libraries were prepared by immunoSEQ multiplex PCR; TCRdb keeps only in-frame clonotypes and omits some of them. The sample consists of 150,000 to 200,000 clones, 60% of them appearing once. The material was CD4+ T cells sorted from blood, obtained at week 24, from a patient treated with tofacitinib. The source of these receptors is a human donor with alopecia areata.

This clone showed up just once. This chain uses TRBV13 with TRBJ1-1; possibly TRBD1 for D (6 bases). Germline V gene lookup returns CDR1 PRHDT and CDR2 FYEKMQ (reference sequence). V lost 0 bases to trimming and J lost 1 base, with 9 bases between them. This CDR3 spans 15 amino acids. This CDR3 is CASSLGPGQNTEAFF. CDR3 sequence (DNA): TGTGCCAGCAGCTTAGGCCCGGGACAGAACACTGAAGCTTTCTTT.

This clone has just a few counts. The V and J genes are TRBV7-9 and TRBJ1-5, with unresolved D. Germline CDR1 reads SEHNR; CDR2 reads FQNEAQ (reference sequence). The length of the CDR3 is 13 residues. V lost 5 bases and J lost 6, with 11 bases in between. CDR3 protein: CASSGQEGQPQHF. In nucleotides, the CDR3 is TGTGCCAGCAGCGGCCAAGAGGGTCAGCCCCAGCATTTT.

This chain connects TRBV2 to TRBJ1-1; D is unresolved. The ends were cut back, 4 bases at V and 4 bases at J, with 7 bases in the middle. The germline CDR1 and CDR2 sequences are SNHLY and FYNNEI. The CDR3 sequence is 12 residues long. CDR3 loop: CASSGHPTEAFF. DNA for the CDR3: TGTGCCAGCAGTGGGCACCCCACTGAAGCTTTCTTT.

This chain links TRBV4-3 with TRBJ2-6, with 10 bases fitting TRBD2. There are 15 residues in the CDR3. V was pared by 2 bases and J by 12 bases, with 7 bases of the junction left unmatched. Looked up from germline, CDR1 is LGHNA and CDR2 is YSLEER. The CDR3 bases are TGCGCCAGCAGCCAATGGAAGGGACTAGCGTCCGTCCTGACTTTC. This gives the protein CASSQWKGLASVLTF.

In DNA form, the CDR3 reads TGCAGCGCGACCTTCAGGGAGGGCACAGATACGCAGTATTTT. It translates to CSATFREGTDTQYF. V usage is TRBV29-1 and J usage is TRBJ2-3; weak D call: TRBD2 (6 bases). CDR3 size: 14 residues. Germline-derived CDR1 and CDR2 are SQVTM and ANQGSEA. The ends were cut back, 7 bases at V and 1 base at J, with 15 bases in the middle.

A few counts support this clone. The rearrangement uses TRBV5-6 and TRBJ1-1; no clear D gene. CDR1 SGHDT and CDR2 YYEEEE come from the germline V gene. The CDR3 consists of 16 residues. The V end lost 2 bases, the J end lost 1 base, and 15 bases lay between the germline ends. Here the CDR3 DNA reads TGTGCCAGCAGCTTAACATGGACCTGGCGGAACACTGAAGCTTTCTTT. This gives the protein CASSLTWTWRNTEAFF.

This chain connects TRBV4-3 to TRBJ1-6, with D uncertain. The V end lost 2 bases, the J end lost 8 bases, and 4 bases lay between the germline ends. Looked up from germline, CDR1 is LGHNA and CDR2 is YSLEER. This CDR3 is 12 amino acids long. The CDR3 nucleotides read TGCGCCAGCAGCCAACCGTATTCACCCCTCCACTTT. Translating gives CASSQPYSPLHF.

This clone was found a few times. The chain uses TRBV2 and TRBJ2-7; 9 nucleotides line up with TRBD1. This CDR3 has 14 residues. Germline CDR1 reads SNHLY; CDR2 reads FYNNEI. Trimming cost V 7 bases and J 2 bases; bases outside gene matches: 6. The CDR3 is CASKDRGGTYEQYF. In nucleotides, the CDR3 is TGTGCCAGCAAGGACAGGGGCGGAACCTACGAGCAGTACTTC.

The chain is built from TRBV30 and TRBJ1-3, with TRBD1 as a possible D gene (5 bases). Germline loops: CDR1 GTSNPN, CDR2 SVGIG (reference sequence). The CDR3 is 12 residues long. The ends were cut back, 4 bases at V and 15 bases at J, with 19 bases in the middle. In DNA, the CDR3 is TGTGCCTGGACCTCCAAGGGGCCCAGGGCATATTTT. Translated: CAWTSKGPRAYF.

This clone was seen more than once but under ten times. The chain employs TRBV19 and TRBJ1-1; 7 bases map to TRBD1. This CDR3 is built from 16 residues. Germline CDR1 LNHDA, CDR2 SQIVND (reference sequence). After removal of 4 bases from V and 3 bases from J, the junction contained 11 bases not matched to a gene. The CDR3 region has the DNA TGTGCCAGTAGTACAATACTCGGGACAGCATACACTGAAGCTTTCTTT. Residues: CASSTILGTAYTEAFF.

This clone has only a few counts. The V call is TRBV7-9, the J call TRBJ2-7; possible D gene TRBD1, 7 bases. CDR1 SEHNR and CDR2 FQNEAQ come from the germline V gene (reference sequence). V was shortened by 1 base and J by 3 bases, with 13 bases between the two germline ends. This CDR3 comprises 15 residues. Here the CDR3 DNA reads TGTGCCAGCAGCTTAGGCGGGACAGCACACTACGAGCAGTACTTC. The encoded protein is CASSLGGTAHYEQYF.

This clone has more than one count but fewer than ten. The V gene is TRBV29-1, the J gene TRBJ1-1; D not certain. The ends were cut back, 1 base at V and 1 base at J, with 16 bases in the middle. CDR3 length equals 16 residues. Germline CDR1 is SQVTM and CDR2 is ANQGSEA. CDR3 sequence reads: CSVEGLKGRRNTEAFF. The DNA of the CDR3 is TGCAGCGTTGAAGGCCTGAAAGGGCGTCGGAACACTGAAGCTTTCTTT.

This clone was seen once. The chain combines TRBV6-5 with TRBJ2-1; 11 bases map to TRBD2. The CDR3 runs 15 residues. V shed 2 bases and J 8 bases; nucleotides not matched to a gene: 5. Germline CDR1 is MNHEY and CDR2 is SVGAGI. This chain's CDR3 is CASSYIAGGPDEQFF. In nucleotides, the CDR3 is TGTGCCAGCAGTTACATAGCGGGGGGGCCCGATGAGCAGTTCTTC.

This clone came up a few times. The chain carries TRBV9 and TRBJ2-6; D not resolved. The CDR3 runs to 14 residues. Germline assignment: CDR1 SGDLS and CDR2 YYNGEE. V was cut by 1 base and J by 0 bases, with 2 bases left in between. The CDR3 coding sequence is TGTGCCAGCAGCGTATCCTCTGGGGCCAACGTCCTGACTTTC. Encoded protein: CASSVSSGANVLTF.

V usage is TRBV29-1 and J usage is TRBJ1-2; D might be TRBD1 (6 bases). The V end was cut by 0 bases, the J end by 6 bases, with 11 bases between. There are 13 residues in the CDR3. Germline assignment: CDR1 SQVTM and CDR2 ANQGSEA. In DNA form, the CDR3 reads TGCAGCGTTGAAGAGCTGGCAGGGGATGGCTACACCTTC. Its translation is CSVEELAGDGYTF.